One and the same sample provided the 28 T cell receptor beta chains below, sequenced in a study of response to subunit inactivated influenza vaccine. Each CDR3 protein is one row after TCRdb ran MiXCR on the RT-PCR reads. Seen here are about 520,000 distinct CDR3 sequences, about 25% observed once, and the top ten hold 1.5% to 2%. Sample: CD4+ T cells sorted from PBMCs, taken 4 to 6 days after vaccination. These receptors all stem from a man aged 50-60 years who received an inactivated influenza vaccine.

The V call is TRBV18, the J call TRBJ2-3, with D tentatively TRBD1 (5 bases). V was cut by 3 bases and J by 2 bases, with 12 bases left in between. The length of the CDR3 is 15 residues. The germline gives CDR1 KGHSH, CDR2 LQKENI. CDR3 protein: CASSPRPDITDTQYF. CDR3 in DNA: TGTGCCAGCTCACCCCGACCGGACATCACAGATACGCAGTATTTT.

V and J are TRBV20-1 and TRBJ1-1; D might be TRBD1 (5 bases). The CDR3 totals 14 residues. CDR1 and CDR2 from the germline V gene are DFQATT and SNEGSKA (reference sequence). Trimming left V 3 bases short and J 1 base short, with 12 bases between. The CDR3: CSARRGRANTEAFF. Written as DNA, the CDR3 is TGCAGTGCTAGGCGGGGGAGGGCGAACACTGAAGCTTTCTTT.

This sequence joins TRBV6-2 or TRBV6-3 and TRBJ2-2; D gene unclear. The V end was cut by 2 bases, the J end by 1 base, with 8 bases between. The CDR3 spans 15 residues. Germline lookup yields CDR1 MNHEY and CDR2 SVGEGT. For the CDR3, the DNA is TGTGCCAGCAGTTACCTGAGAGTGAACACCGGGGAGCTGTTTTTT. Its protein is CASSYLRVNTGELFF.

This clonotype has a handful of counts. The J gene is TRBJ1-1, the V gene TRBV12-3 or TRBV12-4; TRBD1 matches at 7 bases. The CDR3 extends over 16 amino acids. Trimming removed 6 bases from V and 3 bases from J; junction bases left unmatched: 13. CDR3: CASRILRGFKDTEAFF. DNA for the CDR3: TGTGCCAGCAGGATCCTCAGGGGGTTTAAGGACACTGAAGCTTTCTTT.

Here the CDR3 DNA reads TGTGCCAGCAGTAAGGGCGTCGGATACGAGCAGTACTTC. Protein: CASSKGVGYEQYF. The chain has TRBV7-2 and TRBJ2-7; D is ambiguous. Trimming took 6 bases from V and 4 from J, leaving 13 bases between them. The CDR3 has 13 amino acids. Germline values: CDR1 SGHTA, CDR2 FQGNSA.

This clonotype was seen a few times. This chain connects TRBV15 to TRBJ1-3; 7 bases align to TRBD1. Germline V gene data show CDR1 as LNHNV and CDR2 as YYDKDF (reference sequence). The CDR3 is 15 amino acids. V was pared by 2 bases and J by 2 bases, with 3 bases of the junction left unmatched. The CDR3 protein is CATSRSTGAGNTIYF. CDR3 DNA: TGTGCCACCAGCAGATCCACAGGGGCTGGAAACACCATATATTTT. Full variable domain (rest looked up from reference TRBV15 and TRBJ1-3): DAMVIQNPRYQVTQFGKPVTLSCSQTLNHNVMYWYQQKSSQAPKLLFHYYDKDFNNEADTPDNFQSRRPNTSFCFLDIRSPGLGDTAMYLCATSRSTGAGNTIYFGEGSWLTVV.

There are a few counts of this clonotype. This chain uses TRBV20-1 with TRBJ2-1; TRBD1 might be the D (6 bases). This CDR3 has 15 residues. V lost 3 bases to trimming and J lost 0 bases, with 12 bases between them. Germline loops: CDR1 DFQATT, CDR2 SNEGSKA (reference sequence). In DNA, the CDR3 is TGCAGTGCTAGTGAGGGGACAAGCTCCTACAATGAGCAGTTCTTC. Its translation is CSASEGTSSYNEQFF.

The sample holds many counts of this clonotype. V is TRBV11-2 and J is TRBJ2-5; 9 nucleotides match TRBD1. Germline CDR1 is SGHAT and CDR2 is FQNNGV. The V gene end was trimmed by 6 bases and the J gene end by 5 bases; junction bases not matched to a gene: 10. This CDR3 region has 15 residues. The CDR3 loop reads CASRNPYRGRETQYF. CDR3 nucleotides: TGTGCCAGCAGGAATCCCTACAGGGGGCGGGAGACCCAGTACTTC. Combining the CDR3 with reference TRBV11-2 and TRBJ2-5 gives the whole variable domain EAGVAQSPRYKIIEKRQSVAFWCNPISGHATLYWYQQILGQGPKLLIQFQNNGVVDDSQLPKDRFSAERLKGVDSTLKIQPAKLEDSAVYLCASRNPYRGRETQYFGPGTRLLVL.

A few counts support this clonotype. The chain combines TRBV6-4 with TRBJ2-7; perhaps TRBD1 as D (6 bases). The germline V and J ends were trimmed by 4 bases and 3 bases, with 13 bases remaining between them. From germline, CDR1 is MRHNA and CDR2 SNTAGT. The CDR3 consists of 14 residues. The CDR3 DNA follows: TGTGCCAGCAGTGGGAACAGGGATTACTACGAGCAGTACTTC. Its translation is CASSGNRDYYEQYF.

The CDR3 nucleotides are TGTGCCAGCAGCACGCACTATACCCGGGACAGGGGGGAAAAACTGTTTTTT. This gives the protein CASSTHYTRDRGEKLFF. This chain links TRBV7-9 with TRBJ1-4, with 11 bases fitting TRBD1. In germline, CDR1 is SEHNR, CDR2 FQNEAQ (reference sequence). The V gene end was trimmed by 5 bases and the J gene end by 8 bases; junction bases not matched to a gene: 13. The CDR3 runs 17 residues.

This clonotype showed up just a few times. The CDR3 DNA is TGCAGTGGGCTAGCGGTTACCTACAATGAGCAGTTCTTC. Its protein is CSGLAVTYNEQFF. This rearrangement joins TRBV20-1 to TRBJ2-1, with TRBD2 matching over 7 bases. The ends lost 7 bases at V and 2 bases at J; junction bases unmatched: 5. Germline CDR1 DFQATT, CDR2 SNEGSKA (reference sequence). This CDR3 has 13 amino acids.

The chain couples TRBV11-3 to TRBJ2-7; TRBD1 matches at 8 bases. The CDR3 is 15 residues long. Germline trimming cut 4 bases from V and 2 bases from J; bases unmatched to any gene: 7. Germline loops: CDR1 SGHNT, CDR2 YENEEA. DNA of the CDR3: TGTGCCAGCAGCTCCCCCCTGACAGGGGCCTACGAGCAGTACTTC. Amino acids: CASSSPLTGAYEQYF.

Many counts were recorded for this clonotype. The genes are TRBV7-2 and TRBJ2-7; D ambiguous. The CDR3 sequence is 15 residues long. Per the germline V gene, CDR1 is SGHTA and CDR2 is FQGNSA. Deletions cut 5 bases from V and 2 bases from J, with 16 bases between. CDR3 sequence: CASSTDLTAPYEQYF. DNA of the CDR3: TGTGCCAGCAGCACGGACCTCACAGCCCCCTACGAGCAGTACTTC.

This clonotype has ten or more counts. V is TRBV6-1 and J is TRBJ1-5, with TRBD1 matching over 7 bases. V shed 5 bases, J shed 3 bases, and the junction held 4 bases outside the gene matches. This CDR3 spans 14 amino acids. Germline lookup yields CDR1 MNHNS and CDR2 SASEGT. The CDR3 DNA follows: TGTGCCAGCAGTAAGACAGGGATCAATCAGCCCCAGCATTTT. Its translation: CASSKTGINQPQHF.

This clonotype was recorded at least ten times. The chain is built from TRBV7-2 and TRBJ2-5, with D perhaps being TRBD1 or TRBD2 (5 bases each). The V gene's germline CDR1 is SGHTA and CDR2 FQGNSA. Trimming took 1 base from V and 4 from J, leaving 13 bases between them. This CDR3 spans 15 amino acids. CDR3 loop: CASSLESGLAETQYF. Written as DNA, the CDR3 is TGTGCCAGCAGCTTAGAGTCGGGGCTTGCAGAGACCCAGTACTTC.

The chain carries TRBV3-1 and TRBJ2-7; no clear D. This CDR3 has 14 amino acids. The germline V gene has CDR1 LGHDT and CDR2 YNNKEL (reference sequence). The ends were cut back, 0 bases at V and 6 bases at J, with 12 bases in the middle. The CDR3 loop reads CASSQDPGFSEQYF. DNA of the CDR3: TGTGCCAGCAGCCAAGATCCCGGGTTCTCCGAGCAGTACTTC.

The CDR3 loop is CASSYGVVAGDTQYF. The CDR3, as DNA: TGTGCCAGCAGTTACGGGGTGGTAGCGGGAGATACGCAGTATTTT. The V gene is TRBV12-3 or TRBV12-4, the J gene TRBJ2-3; 7 nucleotides agree with TRBD2. CDR3 size: 15 residues. Trimming at V came to 4 bases and at J to 5 bases, leaving 9 bases not matched to a gene.

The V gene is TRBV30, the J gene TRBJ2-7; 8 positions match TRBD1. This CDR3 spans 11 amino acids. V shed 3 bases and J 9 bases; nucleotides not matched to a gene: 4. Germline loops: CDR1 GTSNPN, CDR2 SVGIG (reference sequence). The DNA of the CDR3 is TGTGCCTGGAGCTACAGGGGGATGCAGTACTTC. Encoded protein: CAWSYRGMQYF.

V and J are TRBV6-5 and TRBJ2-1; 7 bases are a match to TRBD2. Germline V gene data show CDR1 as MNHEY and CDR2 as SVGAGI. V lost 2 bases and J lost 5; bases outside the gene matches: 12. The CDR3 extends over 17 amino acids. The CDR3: CASSYRRGRGTNNEQFF. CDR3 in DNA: TGTGCCAGCAGTTACCGCCGTGGGCGGGGGACCAACAATGAGCAGTTCTTC.

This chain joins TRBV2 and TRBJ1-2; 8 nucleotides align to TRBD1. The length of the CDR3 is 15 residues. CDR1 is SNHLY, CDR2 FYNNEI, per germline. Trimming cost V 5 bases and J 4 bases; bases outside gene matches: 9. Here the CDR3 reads CASSLGTGGTYGYTF. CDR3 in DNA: TGTGCCAGCAGTTTAGGGACAGGAGGGACCTATGGCTACACCTTC.

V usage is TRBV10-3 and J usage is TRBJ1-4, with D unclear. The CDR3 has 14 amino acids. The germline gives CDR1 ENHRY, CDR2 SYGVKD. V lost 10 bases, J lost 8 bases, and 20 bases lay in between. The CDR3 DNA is TGTGCCACAAACCGCCAAGGGTTAGGGGAAAAACTGTTTTTT. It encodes CATNRQGLGEKLFF.

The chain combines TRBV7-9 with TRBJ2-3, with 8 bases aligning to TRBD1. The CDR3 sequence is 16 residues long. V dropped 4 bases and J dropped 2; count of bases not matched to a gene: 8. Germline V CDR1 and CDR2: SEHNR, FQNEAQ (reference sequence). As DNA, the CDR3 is TGTGCCAGCAGCTCCGGCAGGGGGCTACACACAGATACGCAGTATTTT. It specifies CASSSGRGLHTDTQYF.

As DNA, the CDR3 is TGTGCCAGCAGTGACTCCCAGGTCGGTGGCTACACCTTC. Its protein is CASSDSQVGGYTF. The gene calls are TRBV6-4 and TRBJ1-2; D is uncertain. Trimming took 0 bases from V and 7 from J, leaving 9 bases between them. Germline V lookup: CDR1 MRHNA, CDR2 SNTAGT. The CDR3 loop spans 13 amino acids.

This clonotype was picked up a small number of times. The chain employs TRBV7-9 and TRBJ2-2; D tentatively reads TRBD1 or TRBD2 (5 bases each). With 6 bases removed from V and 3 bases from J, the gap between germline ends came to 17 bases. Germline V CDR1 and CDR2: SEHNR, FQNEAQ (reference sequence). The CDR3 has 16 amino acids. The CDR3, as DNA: TGTGCCAGCAGGCCGCCCTCCGGGACGCACACCGGGGAGCTGTTTTTT. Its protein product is CASRPPSGTHTGELFF.

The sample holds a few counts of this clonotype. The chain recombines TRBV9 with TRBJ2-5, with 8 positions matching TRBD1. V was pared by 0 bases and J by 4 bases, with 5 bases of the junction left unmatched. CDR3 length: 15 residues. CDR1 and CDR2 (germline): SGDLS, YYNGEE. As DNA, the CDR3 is TGTGCCAGCAGCGTAGGAACAGGGGGAAGAGAGACCCAGTACTTC. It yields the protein CASSVGTGGRETQYF.

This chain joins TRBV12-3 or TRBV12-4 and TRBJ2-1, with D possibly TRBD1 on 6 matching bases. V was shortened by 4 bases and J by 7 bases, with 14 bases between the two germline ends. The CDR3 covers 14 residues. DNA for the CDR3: TGTGCCAGCAGTTATGGACAGCATAGAAATGAGCAGTTCTTC. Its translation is CASSYGQHRNEQFF.

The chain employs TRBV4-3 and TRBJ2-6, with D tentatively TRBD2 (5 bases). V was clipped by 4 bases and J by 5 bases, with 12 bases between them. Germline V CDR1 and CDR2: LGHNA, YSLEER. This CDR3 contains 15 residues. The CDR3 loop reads CASSPATGRANVLTF. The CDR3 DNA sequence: TGCGCCAGCAGCCCCGCAACCGGGAGGGCCAACGTCCTGACTTTC.

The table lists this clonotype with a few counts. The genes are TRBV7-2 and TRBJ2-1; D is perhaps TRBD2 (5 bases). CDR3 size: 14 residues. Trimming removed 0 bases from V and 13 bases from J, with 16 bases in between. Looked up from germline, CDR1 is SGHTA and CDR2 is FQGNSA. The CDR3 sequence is CASSLAAAGLLQFF. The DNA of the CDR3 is TGTGCCAGCAGCTTAGCAGCGGCTGGGCTCTTACAGTTCTTC.